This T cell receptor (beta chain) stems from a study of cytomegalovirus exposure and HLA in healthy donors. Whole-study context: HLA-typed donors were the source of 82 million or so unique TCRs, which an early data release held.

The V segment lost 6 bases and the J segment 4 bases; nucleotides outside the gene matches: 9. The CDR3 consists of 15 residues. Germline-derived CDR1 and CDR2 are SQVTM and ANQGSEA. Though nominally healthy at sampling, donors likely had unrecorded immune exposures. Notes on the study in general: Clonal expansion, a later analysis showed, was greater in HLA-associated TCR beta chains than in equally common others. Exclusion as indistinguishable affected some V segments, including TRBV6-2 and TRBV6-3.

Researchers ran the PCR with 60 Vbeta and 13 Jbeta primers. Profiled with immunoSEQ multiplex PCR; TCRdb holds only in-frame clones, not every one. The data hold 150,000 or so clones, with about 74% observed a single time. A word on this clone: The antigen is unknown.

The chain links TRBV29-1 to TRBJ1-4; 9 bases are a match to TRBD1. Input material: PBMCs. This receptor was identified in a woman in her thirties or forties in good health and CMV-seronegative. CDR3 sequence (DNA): TGCAGCGTCCGACAGGGGGAATCCCGTAATGAAAAACTGTTTTTT. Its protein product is CSVRQGESRNEKLFF.